This T cell receptor beta chain was recorded in a study of cytomegalovirus exposure and HLA in healthy donors. For the study at large: Most donors, around 81% of over 300 genotyped, fell in the Caucasian-associated ancestry cluster. General study results and limits: Overall, approximately 150 TCR beta chains were annotated as cytomegalovirus-associated. Across HLA loci, a later analysis found differing TCR association rates, with DRB1 most and HLA-C fewest.

About this clone itself: Its antigen is not known.

Each of the donors was a healthy bone marrow donor. It was with 60 Vbeta and 13 Jbeta primers that the PCR ran. The protocol was immunoSEQ multiplex PCR, while the TCRdb copy is restricted to in-frame clones and leaves out a portion. Altogether under 250,000 clones are present, over 65% being singletons, with the ten largest covering roughly 0.6%. Sequencing was carried out using PBMCs. The TCR originated in a man aged 18 to 29 in good health and CMV-seronegative.

CDR3 in amino acids: CASSSGSSYEQYF. As DNA, the CDR3 is TGTGCCAGCAGCTCGGGGTCCTCCTACGAGCAGTACTTC. This chain links TRBV7-9 with TRBJ2-7; possibly TRBD2 for D (5 bases). CDR1 and CDR2 (germline): SEHNR, FQNEAQ (reference sequence). The CDR3 runs to 13 residues. V lost 4 bases and J 0 bases, leaving 7 bases between the germline ends.